The 19 T cell receptor beta chains below come from one sample, sequenced in a study of identical twins. TCRdb re-called the 5' RACE reads with MiXCR, one entry per CDR3 protein. The sample includes roughly 1,500,000 distinct CDR3 sequences, around a third of them seen just once. The source material was cord blood. The receptors originated from a newborn girl in good health.

This clonotype was observed a handful of times. The chain is built from TRBV20-1 and TRBJ1-2; D ambiguous. The length of the CDR3 is 16 residues. Trimming stripped 2 bases from V and 2 bases from J, with 18 bases between. Per germline, CDR1 DFQATT and CDR2 SNEGSKA (reference sequence). CDR3 bases: TGCAGTGCTAGATCCGGGTCCCCCGCTTTCAACTATGGCTACACCTTC. It is translated as CSARSGSPAFNYGYTF.

The rearrangement links TRBV9 to TRBJ1-6, with D unclear. V gave up 1 base and J gave up 8 bases, with 10 bases separating them. Germline CDR1 reads SGDLS; CDR2 reads YYNGEE. The CDR3 spans 14 residues. Here the CDR3 DNA reads TGTGCCAGCAGCGTAAAGGATGGGTATTCACCCCTCCACTTT. It specifies CASSVKDGYSPLHF.

The sample holds a few counts of this clonotype. CDR3 region: CASSQVPLAGTHNEQFF. Here the CDR3 DNA reads TGCGCCAGCAGCCAAGTCCCACTAGCGGGGACCCACAATGAGCAGTTCTTC. The gene calls are TRBV4-1 and TRBJ2-1, with TRBD2 identical over 10 bases. Looked up from germline, CDR1 is MGHRA and CDR2 is YSYEKL. The CDR3 runs to 17 residues. The junction had 8 bases not matched to a gene; V was cut back by 1 base and J by 5 bases.

Only a few counts were recorded for this clonotype. J is TRBJ2-1 and V is TRBV6-5; maybe TRBD1 (8 bases). Germline V gene lookup returns CDR1 MNHEY and CDR2 SVGAGI. Between the trimmed V and J ends, which lost 2 bases and 4 bases, there was a span of 21 bases. CDR3 size: 18 residues. CDR3 sequence (DNA): TGTGCCAGCAGTTACCGGACAGGGACCGGGACTACATACAATGAGCAGTTCTTC. Encoded protein: CASSYRTGTGTTYNEQFF.

The J gene is TRBJ2-2, the V gene TRBV12-3 or TRBV12-4, with 10 positions matching TRBD2. The CDR3 runs to 15 residues. The V segment lost 6 bases and the J segment 4 bases; nucleotides outside the gene matches: 5. DNA of the CDR3: TGTGCCAGCAGCGGGACTAGCGTATTCACCGGGGAGCTGTTTTTT. This sequence encodes CASSGTSVFTGELFF.

CDR3 loop: CSVAPGQAYEQYF. The CDR3 DNA is TGCAGCGTTGCCCCGGGACAGGCCTACGAGCAGTACTTC. The chain couples TRBV29-1 to TRBJ2-7, with 8 bases matching TRBD1. V lost 4 bases, J lost 2 bases, and 4 bases stayed unmatched. The CDR3 loop spans 13 amino acids. Per germline, CDR1 SQVTM and CDR2 ANQGSEA.

The chain has TRBV28 and TRBJ2-7; 9 bases are shared with TRBD1. Matching the DNA end better, TRBJ2-5 makes the J call doubtful. This CDR3 is built from 15 residues. Germline values: CDR1 MDHEN, CDR2 SYDVKM. This CDR3 reads CASSLPGTGKETQYF. In DNA form, the CDR3 reads TGTGCCAGCAGTTTACCCGGGACAGGGAAGGAGACCCAGTACTTC.

The CDR3 bases are TGTGCCAGCAGTCATACCGGGACCACTCATGGCTACACCTTC. Its protein product is CASSHTGTTHGYTF. The rearrangement links TRBV14 to TRBJ1-2; tentative D call: TRBD1 (5 bases). Trimming took off 6 bases at V and 6 bases at J, with 17 bases between the two ends. Germline assignment: CDR1 SGHDN and CDR2 FVKESK. This CDR3 has 14 residues. The whole variable domain, filled in from reference TRBV14 and TRBJ1-2, reads EAGVTQFPSHSVIEKGQTVTLRCDPISGHDNLYWYRRVMGKEIKFLLHFVKESKQDESGMPNNRFLAERTGGTYSTLKVQPAELEDSGVYFCASSHTGTTHGYTFGSGTRLTVV.

Ten or more counts support this clonotype. This chain uses TRBV29-1 with TRBJ2-7; 9 nucleotides match TRBD1. From germline, CDR1 is SQVTM and CDR2 ANQGSEA. This CDR3 is 12 amino acids long. V shed 7 bases, J shed 5 bases, and the junction held 6 bases outside the gene matches. The CDR3 sequence is CSAGTGINEQYF. CDR3 nucleotides: TGCAGCGCCGGGACAGGGATAAACGAGCAGTACTTC.

This clonotype was counted between two and nine times. The chain uses TRBV28 and TRBJ2-2; a possible D gene is TRBD2 (6 bases). The CDR3 spans 15 residues. CDR1 MDHEN and CDR2 SYDVKM come from the germline V gene. Trimming left V 1 base short and J 2 bases short, with 8 bases between. The CDR3 nucleotides read TGTGCCAGCAGTTTATCAGCGGGTAACACCGGGGAGCTGTTTTTT. This sequence encodes CASSLSAGNTGELFF.

This chain joins TRBV20-1 and TRBJ2-4, with TRBD1 identical over 7 bases. CDR1 and CDR2 (germline): DFQATT, SNEGSKA (reference sequence). Losses at the gene ends were 6 bases for V and 4 bases for J; bases not matched to a gene: 6. This CDR3 region has 13 residues. The CDR3 DNA reads TGCAGTGCCCCGGACAGGTGGAAAAACATTCAGTACTTC. Its protein product is CSAPDRWKNIQYF.

In this sample, this clonotype turned up once. The chain combines TRBV3-1 with TRBJ1-4, with D maybe TRBD1 (5 bases). V lost 2 bases to trimming and J lost 8 bases, with 12 bases between them. Per germline, CDR1 LGHDT and CDR2 YNNKEL (reference sequence). This CDR3 is 14 amino acids long. CDR3 DNA sequence: TGTGCCAGCAGCCAAACGGGGGAAGGAGAAAAACTGTTTTTT. This encodes CASSQTGEGEKLFF.

The chain joins TRBV11-3 to TRBJ2-1; 9 nucleotides align to TRBD2. CDR3 length: 12 amino acids. CDR1 is SGHNT and CDR2 is YENEEA in the germline V gene. V lost 0 bases, J lost 12 bases, and 0 bases stayed unmatched. CDR3 sequence: CASSLDSGRQFF. The CDR3 DNA reads as TGTGCCAGCAGCTTAGATAGCGGGAGGCAGTTCTTC.

This chain uses TRBV7-9 with TRBJ2-2, with 8 bases lining up with TRBD2. Germline CDR1 SEHNR, CDR2 FQNEAQ (reference sequence). CDR3 length equals 13 residues. V dropped 4 bases and J dropped 6; count of bases not matched to a gene: 1. The CDR3 reads CASSSSGPGELFF. The DNA of the CDR3 is TGTGCCAGCAGCTCTAGCGGGCCCGGGGAGCTGTTTTTT.

This clonotype has just a few counts. J is TRBJ2-1 and V is TRBV12-3 or TRBV12-4, with D possibly being TRBD2 (5 bases). V lost 3 bases to trimming and J lost 0 bases, with 12 bases between them. The CDR3 has 16 residues. Here the CDR3 DNA reads TGTGCCAGCAGTTTCCGAGCGGAGAGCTCCTACAATGAGCAGTTCTTC. It encodes CASSFRAESSYNEQFF.

A few counts support this clonotype. This rearrangement joins TRBV4-1 to TRBJ2-7; TRBD2 agrees at 13 bases. This CDR3 spans 17 amino acids. V shed 6 bases, J shed 0 bases, and the junction held 8 bases outside the gene matches. The germline CDR1 and CDR2 sequences are MGHRA and YSYEKL. This CDR3 is CASSPTSGRMSSYEQYF. DNA for the CDR3: TGCGCCAGCAGTCCGACTAGCGGGAGGATGAGCTCCTACGAGCAGTACTTC.

The chain employs TRBV12-3 or TRBV12-4 and TRBJ2-4; TRBD1 is a possible D gene (6 bases). Trimming took off 5 bases at V and 13 bases at J, with 27 bases between the two ends. The CDR3 runs 16 residues. CDR3 sequence: CASSKKQGWGHNEQYF. CDR3 sequence (DNA): TGTGCCAGCAGTAAAAAGCAGGGGTGGGGGCACAATGAGCAGTACTTC.

This clonotype was observed a handful of times. DNA of the CDR3: TGCGCCAGCAGCCCCGGACTAGCGGGAGTCTTCGATGAGCAGTTCTTC. This encodes CASSPGLAGVFDEQFF. The chain has TRBV5-1 and TRBJ2-1; TRBD2 matches 13 bases. CDR1 is SGHRS and CDR2 is YFSETQ in the germline V gene. This CDR3 region has 16 residues. The junction had 9 bases not matched to a gene; V was cut back by 4 bases and J by 8 bases.

V is TRBV4-1 and J is TRBJ2-5; 9 nucleotides align to TRBD2. Germline-derived CDR1 and CDR2 are MGHRA and YSYEKL. Trimming cost V 4 bases and J 5 bases; bases outside gene matches: 11. CDR3 size: 16 residues. CDR3 nucleotide sequence: TGCGCCAGCAGCCTCGGACTAGCGTCTGTTTCTGAGACCCAGTACTTC. Amino acid sequence: CASSLGLASVSETQYF.